Presented here are 15 T cell receptor beta chains from one specimen sequenced in a study of T cell responses to AZD1222 COVID-19 vaccine. Produced via immunoSEQ multiplex PCR; TCRdb's table is partial and in-frame only. The sample includes tens of thousands of clones, about nine tenths of them seen just once. The starting material was peripheral blood, obtained 28 days after the second AZD1222 dose. Every receptor here comes from an adult who received the AZD1222 COVID-19 vaccine.

The chain uses TRBV7-2 and TRBJ2-1; 11 bases agree with TRBD2. This CDR3 is 15 amino acids long. Germline CDR1 and CDR2: SGHTA and FQGNSA. Trimming at V came to 5 bases and at J to 8 bases, leaving 8 bases not matched to a gene. Here the CDR3 DNA reads TGTGCCAGCAGCCCGGGACTAGCGGAGGCGGATGAGCAGTTCTTC. Protein: CASSPGLAEADEQFF.

This clone was detected a few times. The chain employs TRBV5-1 and TRBJ1-5; D ambiguous. Trimming left V 0 bases short and J 0 bases short, with 10 bases between. Germline CDR1 is SGHRS and CDR2 is YFSETQ. The CDR3 is 16 residues long. CDR3 in amino acids: CASSLEAGNSNQPQHF. CDR3 DNA: TGCGCCAGCAGCTTGGAAGCCGGGAATAGCAATCAGCCCCAGCATTTT.

The chain carries TRBV10-3 and TRBJ2-3; D is perhaps TRBD2 (7 bases). Trimming took off 3 bases at V and 9 bases at J, with 10 bases between the two ends. Germline CDR1 ENHRY, CDR2 SYGVKD. This CDR3 comprises 12 residues. CDR3 residues: CAISEGGVTQYF. CDR3 bases: TGTGCCATCAGTGAAGGGGGGGTCACGCAGTATTTT.

The chain employs TRBV6-6 and TRBJ1-3; tentative D call: TRBD1 (6 bases). CDR1 MNHNY and CDR2 SVGAGI come from the germline V gene (reference sequence). V was trimmed by 6 bases and J by 2 bases, leaving 11 bases between them. The length of the CDR3 is 14 residues. The CDR3 sequence is CASSLQGPGNTIYF. DNA of the CDR3: TGTGCCAGCAGCCTACAGGGCCCTGGAAACACCATATATTTT.

The chain couples TRBV30 to TRBJ1-2; D remains ambiguous. The V gene's germline CDR1 is GTSNPN and CDR2 SVGIG (reference sequence). V was trimmed by 1 base and J by 8 bases, leaving 14 bases between them. The CDR3 has 13 amino acids. The CDR3 protein is CAWSGTRREGYTF. The CDR3 nucleotides are TGTGCCTGGAGTGGAACCCGGAGGGAAGGCTACACCTTC.

This clone has just one count. This chain's CDR3 is CAASAGGETQYF. DNA for the CDR3: TGTGCCGCGTCTGCGGGGGGGGAGACCCAGTACTTC. The V call is TRBV6-5, the J call TRBJ2-5, with 9 bases aligning to TRBD2. The V segment lost 11 bases and the J segment 5 bases; nucleotides outside the gene matches: 6. This CDR3 region has 12 residues. CDR1 is MNHEY and CDR2 is SVGAGI in the germline V gene.

The chain joins TRBV11-3 to TRBJ2-2; TRBD1 matches 8 bases. V shed 4 bases and J 8 bases; nucleotides not matched to a gene: 0. CDR3 size: 12 residues. Germline CDR1 reads SGHNT; CDR2 reads YENEEA. CDR3 protein: CASSWDRGELFF. The CDR3 DNA is TGTGCCAGCAGCTGGGACAGGGGGGAGCTGTTTTTT.

CDR3 sequence reads: CASSQRFRDYTF. The CDR3 coding sequence is TGTGCCAGCAGCCAACGGTTCCGGGACTACACCTTC. V and J are TRBV4-2 and TRBJ1-2; D is unresolved. The germline gives CDR1 LGHNA, CDR2 YNFKEQ. The CDR3 runs 12 residues. V lost 2 bases, J lost 10 bases, and 11 bases lay in between.

The genes are TRBV11-2 and TRBJ1-6, with D unresolved. With 5 bases removed from V and 7 bases from J, the gap between germline ends came to 12 bases. CDR1 SGHAT and CDR2 FQNNGV come from the germline V gene. This CDR3 spans 14 amino acids. The CDR3 sequence is CASSLTLSNSPLHF. CDR3 DNA sequence: TGTGCCAGCAGCCTGACTTTATCGAATTCACCCCTCCACTTT.

The gene calls are TRBV4-3 and TRBJ2-7; D gene unclear. The CDR3 contains 13 residues. Between the trimmed V and J ends, which lost 1 base and 5 bases, there was a span of 9 bases. CDR1 is LGHNA and CDR2 is YSLEER in the germline V gene. In DNA, the CDR3 is TGCGCCAGCAGCCAAGGGACCGCCAACGAGCAGTACTTC. This codes for CASSQGTANEQYF.

This chain connects TRBV12-3 or TRBV12-4 to TRBJ1-2, with unresolved D. The CDR3 contains 13 residues. V lost 6 bases and J lost 1, with 9 bases in between. DNA of the CDR3: TGTGCCAGCAGCCCCTTACGTAACTATGGCTACACCTTC. It codes for CASSPLRNYGYTF.

In its sample, this clone was seen once. V usage is TRBV6-5 and J usage is TRBJ1-1, with D tentatively TRBD1 (6 bases). Trimming took off 5 bases at V and 6 bases at J, with 16 bases between the two ends. The germline V gene encodes CDR1 MNHEY and CDR2 SVGAGI. The CDR3 totals 14 residues. CDR3 sequence: CASSPRQGSAEAFF. In DNA, the CDR3 is TGTGCCAGCAGTCCACGTCAGGGGAGTGCTGAAGCTTTCTTT.

V usage is TRBV7-2 and J usage is TRBJ2-3; D may correspond to TRBD1 or TRBD2 (6 bases each). This CDR3 comprises 14 residues. From germline, CDR1 is SGHTA and CDR2 FQGNSA. The V and J ends lost 0 bases and 6 bases respectively, with 10 bases between them. The DNA for the CDR3 is TGTGCCAGCAGCTTAGCGGGGGGCCGGGATACGCAGTATTTT. This encodes CASSLAGGRDTQYF.

The chain combines TRBV19 with TRBJ1-5; D is possibly TRBD1 (5 bases). This CDR3 is built from 13 residues. The germline V and J ends were trimmed by 3 bases and 7 bases, with 10 bases remaining between them. The germline gives CDR1 LNHDA, CDR2 SQIVND (reference sequence). The CDR3 region is CASSMQGGQPQHF. In DNA, the CDR3 is TGTGCCAGTAGTATGCAGGGCGGGCAGCCCCAGCATTTT.

The chain carries TRBV4-3 and TRBJ2-7; D may match TRBD1 or TRBD2 (5 bases each). In germline, CDR1 is LGHNA, CDR2 YSLEER. This CDR3 contains 15 residues. V was clipped by 0 bases and J by 1 base, with 10 bases between them. The CDR3 DNA is TGCGCCAGCAGCCAAGATTGGGACGGGTCCTACGAGCAGTACTTC. Encoded protein: CASSQDWDGSYEQYF.